A single sample gave rise to the 21 T cell receptor beta chains below, sequenced in a study of blood T cell repertoires in COVID-19. Measured with immunoSEQ multiplex PCR; TCRdb has only the in-frame clones, and not every one. The sample includes around 210,000 clones, about 88% of them seen just once. Input material: peripheral blood. Receptors originate from a man aged 45-65 years with COVID-19, enrolled during active disease.

The chain couples TRBV2 to TRBJ2-7; 7 bases are a match to TRBD2. J gave up 9 bases and V 4 bases, and 9 bases lay outside the gene matches. The V gene's germline CDR1 is SNHLY and CDR2 FYNNEI. CDR3 length: 13 amino acids. CDR3 DNA: TGTGCCAGCAGTGTTTGGACCGGACTAGGGCAGTACTTC. Translating it yields CASSVWTGLGQYF.

CDR3 bases: TGTGCCTGGAGTGGACAGGCGTGGACTGAAGCTTTCTTT. Amino acids: CAWSGQAWTEAFF. V is TRBV30 and J is TRBJ1-1; D possibly corresponds to TRBD1 (6 bases). Trimming removed 1 base at V and 5 bases at J, with 11 bases between. CDR3 size: 13 residues. The germline CDR1 and CDR2 sequences are GTSNPN and SVGIG (reference sequence).

This rearrangement joins TRBV2 to TRBJ2-1; maybe TRBD2 (5 bases). V lost 1 base to trimming and J lost 7 bases, with 14 bases between them. Germline loops: CDR1 SNHLY, CDR2 FYNNEI. This CDR3 is built from 15 residues. The CDR3 DNA follows: TGTGCCAGCAGTGAAGAACCGGCTAGCCTAAATGAGCAGTTCTTC. Translating gives CASSEEPASLNEQFF.

The gene calls are TRBV29-1 and TRBJ2-1; D may be TRBD1 (6 bases). The CDR3 length is 15 residues. V lost 0 bases and J 6 bases, leaving 15 bases between the germline ends. Germline lookup yields CDR1 SQVTM and CDR2 ANQGSEA. CDR3 loop: CSVEDSYRVGNEQFF. CDR3 nucleotide sequence: TGCAGCGTTGAAGATTCGTACAGGGTGGGCAATGAGCAGTTCTTC.

The V call is TRBV19, the J call TRBJ2-4, with a tentative D call TRBD2 (5 bases). V lost 1 base and J 1 base, leaving 14 bases between the germline ends. The CDR3 runs 17 residues. Germline V gene lookup returns CDR1 LNHDA and CDR2 SQIVND (reference sequence). The CDR3 loop reads CASSIVPGSRAKNIQYF. The DNA for the CDR3 is TGTGCCAGTAGTATAGTCCCGGGGTCGCGTGCCAAAAACATTCAGTACTTC. The whole variable domain, filled in from reference TRBV19 and TRBJ2-4, reads DGGITQSPKYLFRKEGQNVTLSCEQNLNHDAMYWYRQDPGQGLRLIYYSQIVNDFQKGDIAEGYSVSREKKESFPLTVTSAQKNPTAFYLCASSIVPGSRAKNIQYFGAGTRLSVL.

This chain connects TRBV12-3 or TRBV12-4 to TRBJ2-1; possible D gene TRBD2, 5 bases. Trimming removed 3 bases at V and 8 bases at J, with 11 bases between. The CDR3 has 13 amino acids. The CDR3 here is CASSFSSWDEQFF. For the CDR3, the DNA is TGTGCCAGCAGTTTTTCTAGCTGGGATGAGCAGTTCTTC.

The genes are TRBV7-9 and TRBJ2-1; 12 positions agree with TRBD2. Unmatched junction bases numbered 14, after V lost 5 bases and J lost 3 bases. Germline CDR1 is SEHNR and CDR2 is FQNEAQ (reference sequence). The CDR3 extends over 19 amino acids. The CDR3 DNA sequence: TGTGCCAGCAGCCCCCACGCCCTAGCGGGAGGGCCGGGCTACAATGAGCAGTTCTTC. Protein sequence: CASSPHALAGGPGYNEQFF.

This clone was recorded a few times. This chain joins TRBV5-8 and TRBJ1-6; TRBD1 might be the D (5 bases). With 4 bases removed from V and 9 bases from J, the gap between germline ends came to 11 bases. CDR3 size: 13 residues. The germline V gene has CDR1 SGHTS and CDR2 YDEGEE. The CDR3 DNA sequence: TGTGCCAGCAGCAGGGACTTCGGTTCACCCCTCCACTTT. Its protein is CASSRDFGSPLHF.

The V and J genes are TRBV5-1 and TRBJ1-1, with 7 positions matching TRBD1. The CDR3 has 14 amino acids. The junction had 1 base not matched to a gene; V was cut back by 0 bases and J by 2 bases. The germline gives CDR1 SGHRS, CDR2 YFSETQ. CDR3 DNA sequence: TGCGCCAGCAGCTTGGGAGGGGGCAACACTGAAGCTTTCTTT. This sequence encodes CASSLGGGNTEAFF.

In nucleotides, the CDR3 is TGCAGTGCTAGTCTAGGGACTAGCGGATTATACAATGAGCAGTTCTTC. Translation gives CSASLGTSGLYNEQFF. The V call is TRBV20-1, the J call TRBJ2-1, with 11 bases identical to TRBD2. J lost 4 bases, V lost 3 bases, and 8 bases had no gene match. Germline V gene data show CDR1 as DFQATT and CDR2 as SNEGSKA (reference sequence). The CDR3 consists of 16 residues.

This clone showed up just a few times. V is TRBV6-5 and J is TRBJ1-1; 7 nucleotides line up with TRBD1. Trimming cost V 5 bases and J 3 bases; bases outside gene matches: 9. The CDR3 runs 15 residues. Germline CDR1 and CDR2: MNHEY and SVGAGI. CDR3 protein: CASSTAGGSDTEAFF. CDR3 nucleotides: TGTGCCAGCAGTACGGCAGGGGGTTCGGACACTGAAGCTTTCTTT.

The V gene is TRBV29-1, the J gene TRBJ2-2, with TRBD1 matching 10 bases. The V and J ends lost 6 bases and 3 bases, in that order; junction bases with no gene match: 1. CDR1 is SQVTM and CDR2 is ANQGSEA in the germline V gene. This CDR3 has 13 amino acids. The CDR3 bases are TGCAGCGTGGGACAGGGGTACACCGGGGAGCTGTTTTTT. Amino acid sequence: CSVGQGYTGELFF.

The chain combines TRBV10-1 with TRBJ1-2, with TRBD1 matching 7 bases. The ends lost 6 bases at V and 1 base at J; junction bases unmatched: 8. Germline V CDR1 and CDR2: WNHNN, SYGVQD (reference sequence). The CDR3 extends over 15 amino acids. CDR3 loop: CASRKDRVHNYGYTF. In DNA form, the CDR3 reads TGCGCCAGCAGAAAAGACAGGGTCCATAACTATGGCTACACCTTC.

This clone was recorded only once. The J gene is TRBJ1-1, the V gene TRBV18, with D unresolved. The CDR3 is 14 amino acids. Trimming left V 3 bases short and J 8 bases short, with 16 bases between. Germline CDR1 and CDR2: KGHSH and LQKENI. Here the CDR3 DNA reads TGTGCCAGCTCACCCCTCAGCGACCTTACCGAAGCTTTCTTT. Translation gives CASSPLSDLTEAFF.

The chain links TRBV6-2 or TRBV6-3 to TRBJ1-5; no clear D. The CDR3 consists of 15 residues. Trimming stripped 0 bases from V and 10 bases from J, with 16 bases between. From germline, CDR1 is MNHEY and CDR2 SVGEGT. The CDR3 nucleotides read TGTGCCAGCAGTTACTCCCGGGTCCCCTATCGTCCCCAGCATTTT. Residues: CASSYSRVPYRPQHF.

This clone was seen only a few times. The chain carries TRBV7-9 and TRBJ1-1, with D possibly matching TRBD1 (6 bases). From germline, CDR1 is SEHNR and CDR2 FQNEAQ (reference sequence). This CDR3 has 15 residues. Trimming shortened V by 5 bases and J by 2 bases, and 15 bases separated the two germline ends. CDR3 bases: TGTGCCAGCAGCCCTGTTAGGACAGAAAACACTGAAGCTTTCTTT. Translated: CASSPVRTENTEAFF. Together with reference TRBV7-9 and TRBJ1-1, the CDR3 gives the full variable domain: DTGVSQNPRHKITKRGQNVTFRCDPISEHNRLYWYRQTLGQGPEFLTYFQNEAQLEKSRLLSDRFSAERPKGSFSTLEIQRTEQGDSAMYLCASSPVRTENTEAFFGQGTRLTVV.

This sequence joins TRBV12-3 or TRBV12-4 and TRBJ2-7, with TRBD1 matching 8 bases. The CDR3 is 13 amino acids. The trim removed 6 bases at V and 8 bases at J, leaving 9 bases unmatched. DNA of the CDR3: TGTGCCAGCAGCCAATCACAGGGGGAGAAGCAGTACTTC. It codes for CASSQSQGEKQYF.

This clone has a single count. V usage is TRBV11-2 and J usage is TRBJ2-3, with a possible D match to TRBD1 (6 bases). The CDR3 loop spans 15 amino acids. V lost 1 base and J lost 6, with 14 bases in between. From germline, CDR1 is SGHAT and CDR2 FQNNGV. The CDR3 sequence: CASSLVPGAEDTQYF. In DNA, the CDR3 is TGTGCCAGCAGCTTAGTCCCAGGGGCAGAGGATACGCAGTATTTT.

The chain uses TRBV7-9 and TRBJ2-1; 14 nucleotides align to TRBD2. V was pared by 5 bases and J by 15 bases, with 12 bases of the junction left unmatched. Germline values: CDR1 SEHNR, CDR2 FQNEAQ (reference sequence). There are 15 residues in the CDR3. DNA of the CDR3: TGTGCCAGCAGCCCAGCAGGGACTAGCGGGAGCCCCCTGTTCTTC. Translation gives CASSPAGTSGSPLFF.

This rearrangement joins TRBV30 to TRBJ1-5, with no clear D. Trimming cost V 1 base and J 3 bases, with 7 bases left between them. CDR1 is GTSNPN, CDR2 SVGIG, per germline (reference sequence). CDR3 length: 13 residues. In nucleotides, the CDR3 is TGTGCCTGGAGTGAGCCAAACAATCAGCCCCAGCATTTT. Translating it yields CAWSEPNNQPQHF.

This chain links TRBV5-1 with TRBJ2-2, with D unclear. Looked up from germline, CDR1 is SGHRS and CDR2 is YFSETQ. Between the trimmed V and J ends, which lost 8 bases and 0 bases, there was a span of 8 bases. This CDR3 region has 13 residues. The CDR3 DNA is TGCGCCAGTCGACTGGCGAACACCGGGGAGCTGTTTTTT. Amino acids: CASRLANTGELFF.